The clone carrying this T cell receptor (beta chain) has only one observation. The data were produced by immunoSEQ multiplex PCR, yet TCRdb's version contains in-frame clones alone and is incomplete. The sample lists roughly 2 million clones, roughly 95% occurring once. These data come from a study of shared clonotypes between healthy human individuals. Germline lookup yields CDR1 SGHNT and CDR2 YYREEE (reference sequence). This CDR3 region has 13 residues. The V end lost 4 bases, the J end lost 5 bases, and 12 bases lay between the germline ends. The clonotype comes from a man between 18 and 35 years old in good health. Sequencing was carried out using naive CD4+ T cells sorted from blood. Sample subset: CD45RA+ positively selected. The V gene is TRBV5-4, the J gene TRBJ1-2; maybe TRBD1 (5 bases). Here the CDR3 reads CASSLIGGYGYTF. CDR3 coding DNA: TGTGCCAGCAGCCTGATCGGGGGTTATGGCTACACCTTC.